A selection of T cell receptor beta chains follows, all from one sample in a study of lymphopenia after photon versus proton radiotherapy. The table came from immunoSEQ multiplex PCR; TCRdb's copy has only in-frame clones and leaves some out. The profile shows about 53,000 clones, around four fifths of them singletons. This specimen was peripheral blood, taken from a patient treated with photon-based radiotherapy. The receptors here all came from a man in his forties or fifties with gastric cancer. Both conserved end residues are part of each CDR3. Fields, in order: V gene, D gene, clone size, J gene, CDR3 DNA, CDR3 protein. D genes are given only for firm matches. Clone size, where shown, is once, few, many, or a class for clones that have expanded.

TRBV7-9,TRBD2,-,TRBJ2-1,TGTGCCAGCAGCTTAGGGAGACTAGCGGGGGACGACAATGAGGAGCAGTTCTTC,CASSLGRLAGDDNEEQFF
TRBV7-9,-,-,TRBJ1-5,TGTGCCAGCAGCTTAAATTTGGGGCAGCCCCAGCATTTT,CASSLNLGQPQHF
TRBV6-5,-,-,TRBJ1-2,TGTGCCAGCAGCCCAGACAGGAGGTATGGCTACACCTTC,CASSPDRRYGYTF
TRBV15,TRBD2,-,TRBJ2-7,TGTGCCACCAGCAGAACTAGCGGGAGGGTCGAGCAGTACTTC,CATSRTSGRVEQYF
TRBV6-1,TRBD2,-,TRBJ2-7,TGTGCCAGCAGTGTGGCGGGAGGGCCAGGCGAGCAGTACTTC,CASSVAGGPGEQYF
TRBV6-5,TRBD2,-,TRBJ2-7,TGTGCCAGCAGTCCCAGGACTAGCGGGAGGTCTGAGCAGTACTTC,CASSPRTSGRSEQYF
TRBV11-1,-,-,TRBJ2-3,TGTGCCAGCAGCTTAGTGTCTGGAGCTCCCGGGGTAGGGGATACGCAGTATTTT,CASSLVSGAPGVGDTQYF
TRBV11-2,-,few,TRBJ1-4,TGTGCCAGCAGCTCGCTAAAGGGGAATTCTAATGAAAAACTGTTTTTT,CASSSLKGNSNEKLFF
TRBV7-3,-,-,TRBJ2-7,TGTGCCAGCAGCTTGATAGGGTACCAAGGGGAGCAGTACTTC,CASSLIGYQGEQYF
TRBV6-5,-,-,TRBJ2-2,TGTGCCACCTTTCAAGGGTACACCGGGGAGCTGTTTTTT,CATFQGYTGELFF
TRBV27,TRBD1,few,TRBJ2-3,TGTGCCACTCGAGGGGGCTTTAGCACAGATACGCAGTATTTT,CATRGGFSTDTQYF
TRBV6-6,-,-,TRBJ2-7,TGTGCCAGCAGTTACTCATCGGGGGCCTACGAGCAGTACTTC,CASSYSSGAYEQYF
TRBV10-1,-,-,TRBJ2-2,TGCGCCAGCAAAGCTAGTTGGGACACCGGGGAGCTGTTTTTT,CASKASWDTGELFF
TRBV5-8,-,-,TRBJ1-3,TGTGCCAGCAGCCCACAGCGGGGGTCTGGAAACACCATATATTTT,CASSPQRGSGNTIYF
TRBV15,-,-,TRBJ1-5,TGTGCCACCAGCAGAATGGAGGGGCAGAATCAGCCCCAGCATTTT,CATSRMEGQNQPQHF
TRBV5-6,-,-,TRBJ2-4,TGTGCCAGCAGCTCGCTGATAGGGGGAGAACTAGCCAAAAACATTCAGTACTTC,CASSSLIGGELAKNIQYF
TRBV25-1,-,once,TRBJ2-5,TGTGCCAGCAGTGAATTAAGGGGACGAGAGACCCAGTACTTC,CASSELRGRETQYF
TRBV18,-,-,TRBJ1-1,TGTGCCAGCTCACCAATATGGGAGATCACTGAAGCTTTCTTT,CASSPIWEITEAFF
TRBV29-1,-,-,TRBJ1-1,TGCAGCGTTGACGCGGGTAGGAACACTGAAGCTTTCTTT,CSVDAGRNTEAFF
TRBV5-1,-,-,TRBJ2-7,TGCGCCAGCAGCTTGATGCAGGCTGCCTACGAGCAGTACTTC,CASSLMQAAYEQYF
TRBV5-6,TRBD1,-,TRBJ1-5,TGTGCCAGCAGCTTGGGACTCAACAGGGGTGGCAATCAGCCCCAGCATTTT,CASSLGLNRGGNQPQHF
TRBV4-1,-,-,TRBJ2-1,TGCGCCAGCAGCCAAGCTTCTAGCGAGTACAATGAGCAGTTCTTC,CASSQASSEYNEQFF
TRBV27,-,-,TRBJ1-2,TGTGCCAGCAGTTTAAGGGCAGACTATGGCTACACCTTC,CASSLRADYGYTF
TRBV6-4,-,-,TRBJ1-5,TGTGCCAGCAGTGACGGAGGGGGCAATCAGCCCCAGCATTTT,CASSDGGGNQPQHF
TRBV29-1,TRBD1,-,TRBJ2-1,TGCAGCGTCGACCGGACAGGGGGCTCCTACAATGAGCAGTTCTTC,CSVDRTGGSYNEQFF
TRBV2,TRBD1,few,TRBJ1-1,TGTGCCAGCCGTCACGCCACAGGGGCGCATCCTGAAGCTTTCTTT,CASRHATGAHPEAFF
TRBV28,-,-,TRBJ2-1,TGTGCCAGCAGTTTAAAGCGGTTCTCCTACAATGAGCAGTTCTTC,CASSLKRFSYNEQFF
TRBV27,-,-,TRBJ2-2,TGTGCCAGCAGTTTATCTTTAGGGAAGAGGACCGGGGAGCTGTTTTTT,CASSLSLGKRTGELFF
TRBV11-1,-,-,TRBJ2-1,TGTGCCAGCAGCTTACCGTATTACAATGAGCAGTTCTTC,CASSLPYYNEQFF
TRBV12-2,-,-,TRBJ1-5,TGTGCAAGTCGCTTAGATACGGGAAAGAGCAATCAGCCCCAGCATTTT,CASRLDTGKSNQPQHF
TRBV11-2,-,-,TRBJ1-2,TGTGCCAGCAGCCCGCCAGGGTGGAACTATGGCTACACCTTC,CASSPPGWNYGYTF
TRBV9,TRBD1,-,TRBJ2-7,TGTGCCAGCAGCCCCTTTCACAGGGGCGAGCAGTACTTC,CASSPFHRGEQYF
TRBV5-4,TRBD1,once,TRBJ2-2,TGTGCCAGCAGCCCGCCCGGGACAGGGGCCTTTGCGAACACCGGGGAGCTGTTTTTT,CASSPPGTGAFANTGELFF
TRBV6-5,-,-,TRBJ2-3,TGTGCCAGTGCCTCACAGACAGATACGCAGTATTTT,CASASQTDTQYF
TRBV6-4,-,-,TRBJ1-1,TGTGCCAGCAGTTTTCAGGAGAACACTGAAGCTTTCTTT,CASSFQENTEAFF
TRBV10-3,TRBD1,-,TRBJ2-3,TGTGCCTCAAGGGACAGGGGAAAAGATACGCAGTATTTT,CASRDRGKDTQYF
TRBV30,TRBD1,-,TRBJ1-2,TGTGCCTGGACCCCAGGGGGTTCCAACTATGGCTACACCTTC,CAWTPGGSNYGYTF
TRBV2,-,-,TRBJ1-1,TGTGCCAGCAGCTTTCAGAAGAACACTGAAGCTTTCTTT,CASSFQKNTEAFF
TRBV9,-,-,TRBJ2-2,TGTGCCAGCAGCGTTAGTTATGGCGGGGAGCTGTTTTTT,CASSVSYGGELFF
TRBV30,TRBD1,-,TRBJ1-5,TGTGCCTGGGGACAGGCCCATCAGCCCCAGCATTTT,CAWGQAHQPQHF
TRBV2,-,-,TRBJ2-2,TGTGCCAGCAGTACCCGAAGGATCAGGGACACCGGGGAGCTGTTTTTT,CASSTRRIRDTGELFF
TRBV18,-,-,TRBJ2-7,TGTGCCAGCTCACAAGCCGGACAGACCTACGAGCAGTACTTC,CASSQAGQTYEQYF
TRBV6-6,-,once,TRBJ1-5,TGTGCCAGCAGCATAGACAGTAGCAATCAGCCCCAGCATTTT,CASSIDSSNQPQHF